A selection of T cell receptor beta chains follows, all from one sample in a study of cytomegalovirus exposure and HLA in healthy donors. Generated by immunoSEQ multiplex PCR, the TCRdb table keeps only in-frame clones and is missing some. The sample contains 150,000 to 200,000 clones, around 78% of which appear only once. Sequenced sample: PBMCs. The receptors stem from a man aged 30 to 45 in good health and CMV-seronegative. The CDR3 runs from the conserved cysteine through the conserved F or W. D genes are given only for firm matches. The size field is filled for only some rows; it gives once, few, many or a size class.

TRBV7-3	TRBJ2-3	-	-	TGTGCCAGCAGCCCGGACAGACTCAGCACAGATACGCAGTATTTT	CASSPDRLSTDTQYF
TRBV5-1	TRBJ1-2	-	-	TGCGCCAGCAGCCCGATACGGACAGAGACGGGTTATGGCTACACCTTC	CASSPIRTETGYGYTF
TRBV2	TRBJ2-1	TRBD1	-	TGTGCCATTCCCCGGGACAGAGCCTACAATGAGCAGTTCTTC	CAIPRDRAYNEQFF
TRBV18	TRBJ1-2	TRBD1	-	TGTGCCAGCTCACCGGGACAGGGCTATGGCTACACCTTC	CASSPGQGYGYTF
TRBV5-4	TRBJ2-5	-	-	TGTGCCAGCAGCTTGCCGAGGGCTCTCCAGTACTTC	CASSLPRALQYF
TRBV7-9	TRBJ2-7	TRBD2	once	TGTGCCAGCAGCAGGACTAGTTATAGCTCCTACGAGCAGTACTTC	CASSRTSYSSYEQYF
TRBV6-1	TRBJ2-1	TRBD1	-	TGTGCCAGCAGGGACAGGGGCTACAATGAGCAGTTCTTC	CASRDRGYNEQFF
TRBV2	TRBJ1-6	-	-	TGTGCCAGCAGCGGACCGGACGGAACGGACGGGAACAATTCACCCCTCCACTTT	CASSGPDGTDGNNSPLHF
TRBV25-1	TRBJ1-3	-	-	TGTGCCAGCAGTGAATCGGTCTCGGGGTTACAACTCGGGGACACCATATATTTT	CASSESVSGLQLGDTIYF
TRBV28	TRBJ1-1	-	-	TGTGCCAGCAGTACCTACCTCATTCGCACTGAAGCTTTCTTT	CASSTYLIRTEAFF
TRBV19	TRBJ1-2	-	-	TGTGCCAGTAGTATAGATTATGATCCAGACATCTATGGCTACACCTTC	CASSIDYDPDIYGYTF
TRBV7-9	TRBJ2-7	-	-	TGTGCCAGCACCCAAGGGGGACCATACGAGCAGTACTTC	CASTQGGPYEQYF
TRBV5-6	TRBJ1-5	-	-	TGTGCCAGCAGCGGACGGGACACAGGCAATCAGCCCCAGCATTTT	CASSGRDTGNQPQHF
TRBV13	TRBJ1-2	-	-	TGTGCCAGCAGCCACCCCTCACCGGACTATGGCTACACCTTC	CASSHPSPDYGYTF
TRBV9	TRBJ2-7	TRBD1	once	TGTGCCAGCACGCGAGACAGGGCCCGCTCCTACGAGCAGTACTTC	CASTRDRARSYEQYF
TRBV4-1	TRBJ2-1	-	once	TGCGCCAGCAGCCAAGATGCGGGGACCTACAATGAGCAGTTCTTC	CASSQDAGTYNEQFF
TRBV19	TRBJ1-4	-	once	TGTGCCAGTGTAAGCCTCAGGGGCGGCAATGAAAAACTGTTTTTT	CASVSLRGGNEKLFF
TRBV19	TRBJ1-5	-	-	TGTGCCAGTAGTATAGAGTCAGGGGCGGATCAGCCCCAGCATTTT	CASSIESGADQPQHF
TRBV5-1	TRBJ2-1	-	-	TGCGCCAGCAGTTCAGGAGCGGTAGGCAATGAGCAGTTCTTC	CASSSGAVGNEQFF
TRBV19	TRBJ2-6	TRBD1	-	TGTGCCAGTAGTACAACAGGGGGATCAGGTGGGGCCAACGTCCTGACTTTC	CASSTTGGSGGANVLTF
TRBV5-1	TRBJ2-3	-	few	TGCGCCAGCAGCTGGGCAGGGGGGACGGCAGATACGCAGTATTTT	CASSWAGGTADTQYF
TRBV19	TRBJ2-1	-	-	TGTGCCAGTAGTATCCGGAAGAAGAACGAGCGGAGGGACCATGAGCAGTTCTTC	CASSIRKKNERRDHEQFF
TRBV7-3	TRBJ2-1	TRBD2	-	TGTGCCAGCAGCTTAGAGGGAGGGTCCTACAATGAGCAGTTCTTC	CASSLEGGSYNEQFF
TRBV14	TRBJ2-1	TRBD2	-	TGTGCCAGCAGCCCACGGACTAGCGGAGCCTACAATGAGCAGTTCTTC	CASSPRTSGAYNEQFF
TRBV9	TRBJ1-3	TRBD1	few	TGTGCCAGCAGCGTAGGGACAGGGAGAAACACCATATATTTT	CASSVGTGRNTIYF
TRBV5-1	TRBJ2-5	TRBD1	-	TGCGCCAGCAGCAGGACAGGGGTTCAAGAGACCCAGTACTTC	CASSRTGVQETQYF
TRBV18	TRBJ2-1	TRBD2	-	TGTGCCAGCGGGCCGGAGCGGGAGGTGAATGAGCAGTTCTTC	CASGPEREVNEQFF
TRBV7-2	TRBJ2-2	TRBD2	-	TGTGCCAGCAGCTTAGTCACGGGAGGGGGTCCCGGGGAGCTGTTTTTT	CASSLVTGGGPGELFF
TRBV5-1	TRBJ1-1	-	-	TGCGCCAGCAGCGTGACCCATAATGACAGAGTGAACACTGAAGCTTTCTTT	CASSVTHNDRVNTEAFF
TRBV28	TRBJ2-3	-	-	TGTGCCAGCAGTTTAGACAGGGCGGGAGGAGCAGATACGCAGTATTTT	CASSLDRAGGADTQYF
TRBV7-9	TRBJ2-7	TRBD2	-	TGTGCCAGCAGCTCCCCCACTAGCGGGATCCACTTC	CASSSPTSGIHF
TRBV10-3	TRBJ1-1	-	-	TGTGCCATCAGTGAGGCGGGAGAAGCTTTCTTT	CAISEAGEAFF
TRBV6-1	TRBJ1-5	-	-	TGTGCCAGCAGAGAACGACAGCAGAGAAGCAATCAGCCCCAGCATTTT	CASRERQQRSNQPQHF
TRBV27	TRBJ2-3	TRBD1	-	TGTGCCAGCAGGACAGGGGCAGATACGCAGTATTTT	CASRTGADTQYF
TRBV5-1	TRBJ2-7	TRBD2	once	TGCGCCAGCAGCTTTGGCGGGGGGTACGAGCAGTACTTC	CASSFGGGYEQYF
TRBV29-1	TRBJ2-5	TRBD1	few	TGCAGCGTTGAACGGACAGGGGAGCGAGAGACCCAGTACTTC	CSVERTGERETQYF
TRBV5-1	TRBJ2-2	-	-	TGCGCCAGCAGCCCACCGGCAGGGGGGACCGGGGAGCTGTTTTTT	CASSPPAGGTGELFF
TRBV19	TRBJ2-7	-	-	TGTGCCAGTAGTAGCGGAGGGATCCCCTACGAGCAGTACTTC	CASSSGGIPYEQYF